Shown below are 16 T cell receptor beta chains from a single sample sequenced in a study of STAT5B mutations in CD4+ large granular lymphocyte leukemia. Method: immunoSEQ multiplex PCR; TCRdb's copy keeps in-frame clones and lacks some. The sample records around 38,000 clones, about 85% being singletons. Material for sequencing was CD4+ T cells from blood buffy coats. The receptors derive from a human donor in good health.

For this clone: The same CDR3 can be traced to other DNA sequences in this sample. This rearrangement joins TRBV4-1 to TRBJ1-3; 7 nucleotides align to TRBD1. The CDR3 runs to 16 residues. Germline CDR1 and CDR2: MGHRA and YSYEKL. J gave up 0 bases and V 4 bases, and 6 bases lay outside the gene matches. DNA for the CDR3: TGCGCCAGCAGCCCACTGGGACAGAGCTCTGGAAACACCATATATTTT. This codes for CASSPLGQSSGNTIYF.

CDR3 in amino acids: CASSLDRGATGELFF. Here the CDR3 DNA reads TGTGCCAGCAGCTTAGATCGGGGGGCCACCGGGGAGCTGTTTTTT. The chain is built from TRBV7-2 and TRBJ2-2; tentative D call: TRBD2 (7 bases). V dropped 1 base and J dropped 4 bases, with 10 bases sitting between them. Germline V gene sequence: CDR1 SGHTA, CDR2 FQGNSA. The CDR3 extends over 15 amino acids. The whole variable domain, filled in from reference TRBV7-2 and TRBJ2-2, reads GAGVSQSPSNKVTEKGKDVELRCDPISGHTALYWYRQSLGQGLEFLIYFQGNSAPDKSGLPSDRFSAERTGGSVSTLTIQRTQQEDSAVYLCASSLDRGATGELFFGEGSRLTVL.

J is TRBJ2-7 and V is TRBV29-1; D possibly corresponds to TRBD1 (7 bases). This CDR3 is 12 amino acids long. Deletions cut 6 bases from V and 4 bases from J, with 13 bases between. Germline V lookup: CDR1 SQVTM, CDR2 ANQGSEA. CDR3 in amino acids: CSVQGGSYEQYF. The CDR3 DNA reads TGCAGCGTGCAGGGGGGCTCTTACGAGCAGTACTTC.

V is TRBV5-5 and J is TRBJ1-5; TRBD1 aligns across 9 bases. CDR1 and CDR2 (germline): SGHKS, YYEKEE (reference sequence). The CDR3 totals 17 residues. V was pared by 3 bases and J by 5 bases, with 12 bases of the junction left unmatched. The CDR3 sequence is CASSSSPGQGTDQPQHF. The CDR3 bases are TGTGCCAGCAGCTCAAGTCCGGGACAGGGTACGGATCAGCCCCAGCATTTT.

This clone has only one observation. V usage is TRBV28 and J usage is TRBJ1-2; D not resolved. Looked up from germline, CDR1 is MDHEN and CDR2 is SYDVKM. The V gene lost 8 bases and the J gene lost 5 bases, with 18 bases spanning the gap. CDR3 size: 14 residues. The CDR3 DNA is TGTGCCAGCCTCCGGGTCGATCGATCTTATGGCTACACCTTC. It encodes CASLRVDRSYGYTF.

The table lists this clone with a few counts. This chain joins TRBV7-9 and TRBJ1-1; D is unclear. Trimming stripped 4 bases from V and 0 bases from J, with 18 bases between. The CDR3 has 17 amino acids. Germline CDR1 reads SEHNR; CDR2 reads FQNEAQ (reference sequence). CDR3 coding DNA: TGTGCCAGCAGCTCACCCCTTAGGACGGGAATGAACACTGAAGCTTTCTTT. Translation gives CASSSPLRTGMNTEAFF.

This clone has just one count. This sequence joins TRBV18 and TRBJ2-7; a possible D gene is TRBD1 (5 bases). The CDR3 has 12 residues. Between the trimmed V and J ends, which lost 0 bases and 5 bases, there was a span of 5 bases. CDR1 is KGHSH, CDR2 LQKENI, per germline. CDR3 sequence reads: CASSPPTDEQYF. The DNA of the CDR3 is TGTGCCAGCTCACCACCGACAGACGAGCAGTACTTC.

This chain links TRBV7-2 with TRBJ2-3; 10 bases line up with TRBD1. J was trimmed by 3 bases and V by 3 bases; bases with no gene match: 3. Per the germline V gene, CDR1 is SGHTA and CDR2 is FQGNSA. CDR3 length equals 15 residues. The CDR3 DNA reads as TGTGCCAGCAGCTTCCGGGACAGGGGAACAGATACGCAGTATTTT. Translating it yields CASSFRDRGTDTQYF.

The CDR3 spells CASSWGGINSPLHF. DNA of the CDR3: TGTGCCAGCAGCTGGGGAGGGATTAATTCACCCCTCCACTTT. V gene TRBV11-2 combines with J gene TRBJ1-6; unclear D gene. This CDR3 region has 14 residues. V lost 4 bases to trimming and J lost 6 bases, with 10 bases between them. Germline V gene data show CDR1 as SGHAT and CDR2 as FQNNGV.

The chain links TRBV29-1 to TRBJ2-4, with a weak D call TRBD1 (6 bases). The CDR3 extends over 13 amino acids. V was clipped by 4 bases and J by 3 bases, with 10 bases between them. Germline values: CDR1 SQVTM, CDR2 ANQGSEA. The CDR3 DNA sequence: TGCAGCGTTGGGGGACACGACAAAAACATTCAGTACTTC. Amino acids: CSVGGHDKNIQYF.

For the CDR3, the DNA is TGTGCCAGCAGCTTAGTTGGGACTAGGCGTGAGCAGTTCTTC. Translated: CASSLVGTRREQFF. V and J are TRBV11-2 and TRBJ2-1; 8 nucleotides align to TRBD2. With 1 base clipped from V and 9 bases from J, the junction kept 5 bases outside the gene matches. There are 14 residues in the CDR3. In germline, CDR1 is SGHAT, CDR2 FQNNGV.

The CDR3 spells CASSPSSNQPQHF. In nucleotides, the CDR3 is TGTGCCAGCTCACCGAGTAGCAATCAGCCCCAGCATTTT. The rearrangement uses TRBV18 and TRBJ1-5; D uncertain. V was shortened by 3 bases and J by 0 bases, with 3 bases between the two germline ends. CDR3 size: 13 residues. Germline values: CDR1 KGHSH, CDR2 LQKENI.

The rearrangement joins TRBV29-1 to TRBJ2-5, with D perhaps matching TRBD2 (6 bases). The CDR3 totals 13 residues. The germline CDR1 and CDR2 sequences are SQVTM and ANQGSEA. V lost 7 bases, J lost 4 bases, and 16 bases lay in between. The CDR3 DNA sequence: TGCAGCGCCTCAACTAGCAACCGAGAGACCCAGTACTTC. Its translation is CSASTSNRETQYF.

V is TRBV14 and J is TRBJ1-1; D perhaps matches TRBD1 (5 bases). The CDR3 runs to 14 residues. V lost 0 bases and J lost 4, with 9 bases in between. Germline loops: CDR1 SGHDN, CDR2 FVKESK. Written as DNA, the CDR3 is TGTGCCAGCAGCCAAGATGGGAGGGGCACTGAAGCTTTCTTT. Its protein is CASSQDGRGTEAFF.

The rearrangement uses TRBV9 and TRBJ2-7; TRBD1 aligns across 8 bases. The CDR3 length is 14 residues. Germline V gives CDR1 SGDLS, CDR2 YYNGEE. J lost 6 bases, V lost 3 bases, and 8 bases had no gene match. The CDR3 nucleotides are TGTGCCAGCAGCGCTCAGGACAGGGCGGTCGAGCAGTACTTC. This translates into CASSAQDRAVEQYF. Full variable domain (rest looked up from reference TRBV9 and TRBJ2-7): DSGVTQTPKHLITATGQRVTLRCSPRSGDLSVYWYQQSLDQGLQFLIQYYNGEERAKGNILERFSAQQFPDLHSELNLSSLELGDSALYFCASSAQDRAVEQYFGPGTRLTVT.

The gene calls are TRBV11-2 and TRBJ1-2; D may be TRBD1 (5 bases). The CDR3 is 14 amino acids. Germline CDR1 and CDR2: SGHAT and FQNNGV. Trimming cost V 1 base and J 7 bases, with 13 bases left between them. CDR3 sequence reads: CASSLGAGLRGYTF. The CDR3 DNA reads TGTGCCAGCAGCTTAGGGGCAGGGTTGCGTGGCTACACCTTC.